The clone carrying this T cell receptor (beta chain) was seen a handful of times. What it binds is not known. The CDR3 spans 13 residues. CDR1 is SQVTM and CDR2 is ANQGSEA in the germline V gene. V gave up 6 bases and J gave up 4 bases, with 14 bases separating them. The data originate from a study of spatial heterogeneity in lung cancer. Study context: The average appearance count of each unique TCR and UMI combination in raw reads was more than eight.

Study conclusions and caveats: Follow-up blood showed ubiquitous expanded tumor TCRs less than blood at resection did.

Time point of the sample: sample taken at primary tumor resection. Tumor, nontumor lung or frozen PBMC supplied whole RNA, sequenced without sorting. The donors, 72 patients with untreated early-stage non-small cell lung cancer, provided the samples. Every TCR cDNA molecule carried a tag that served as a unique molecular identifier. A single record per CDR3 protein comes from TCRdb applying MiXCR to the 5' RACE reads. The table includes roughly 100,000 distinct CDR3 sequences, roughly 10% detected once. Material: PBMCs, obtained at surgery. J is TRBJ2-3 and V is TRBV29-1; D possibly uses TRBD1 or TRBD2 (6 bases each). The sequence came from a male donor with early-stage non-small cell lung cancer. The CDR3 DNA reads TGCAGCGTCGGGGGCGGGAAGGCAGATACGCAGTATTTT. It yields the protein CSVGGGKADTQYF.